This T cell receptor (beta chain) emerged from a study of T-cell reconstitution after alpha-beta-depleted transplantation in children. This CDR3 region has 14 residues. The V and J ends lost 8 bases and 4 bases respectively, with 15 bases between them. Unique molecular identifiers tagged the TCRbeta library. TCRdb itself ran the PCR reads through MiXCR, one entry per CDR3 protein. The sample lists roughly 100,000 distinct CDR3 sequences, about 7.5% seen once, with roughly 17% in the top ten. Whole-study results and caveats: A year had passed since transplant, and T-cell counts and diversity by then came mostly from newly produced T cells.

This clonotype was observed at least ten times. Its antigen is not known. This sequence joins TRBV12-3 or TRBV12-4 and TRBJ2-1; possibly TRBD1 for D (5 bases). This receptor was taken from a boy younger than 10 with acute lymphoblastic leukemia, due to receive a stem cell transplant. The material sequenced was PBMCs, taken before TCRalphabeta/CD19-depleted stem cell transplant. DNA for the CDR3: TGTGCCAGCGGGGAAGGGGCATTATACAATGAGCAGTTCTTC. Residues: CASGEGALYNEQFF.